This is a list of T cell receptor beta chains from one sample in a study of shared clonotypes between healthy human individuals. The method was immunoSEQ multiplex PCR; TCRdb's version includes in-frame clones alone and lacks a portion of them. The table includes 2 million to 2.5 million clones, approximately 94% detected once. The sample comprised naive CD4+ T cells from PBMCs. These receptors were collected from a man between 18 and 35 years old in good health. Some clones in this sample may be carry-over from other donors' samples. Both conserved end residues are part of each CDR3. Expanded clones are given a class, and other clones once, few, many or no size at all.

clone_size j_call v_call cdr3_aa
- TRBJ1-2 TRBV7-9 CASSLGGGYTF
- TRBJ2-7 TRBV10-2 CASSGTSGFYEQYF
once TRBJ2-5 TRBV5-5 CASSSGIARRETQYF
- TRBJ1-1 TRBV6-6 CASSYGGDTEAFF
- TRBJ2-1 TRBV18 CASSPGSGSEQFF
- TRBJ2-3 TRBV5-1 CASSSSPGTDTQYF
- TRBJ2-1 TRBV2 CASSPDRVRGNEQFF
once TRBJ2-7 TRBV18 CASSPRQGNYEQYF
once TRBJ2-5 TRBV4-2 CASSPLDGREVETQYF
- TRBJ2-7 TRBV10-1 CASSAGVNSYEQYF
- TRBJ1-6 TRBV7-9 CASSPTRTGANSPLHF
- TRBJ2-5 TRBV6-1 CASSERGWGGSRETQYF
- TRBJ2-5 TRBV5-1 CASSHTVRGPQETQYF
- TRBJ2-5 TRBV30 CAQAGSHQETQYF
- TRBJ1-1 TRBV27 CASSFNWRTEAFF
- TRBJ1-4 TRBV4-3 CASSQAGTAAEKLFF
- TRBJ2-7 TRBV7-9 CASSFLRGHSPYEQYF
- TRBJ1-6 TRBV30 CAWTGAYNSPLHF
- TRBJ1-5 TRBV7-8 CASTQQWWTDDQPQHF
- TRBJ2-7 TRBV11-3 CASSLAPSYEQYF
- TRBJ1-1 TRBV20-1 CSARRRTEAFF
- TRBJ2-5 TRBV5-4 CASSLAAGWRETQYF
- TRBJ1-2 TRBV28 CASSFFKYGYTF
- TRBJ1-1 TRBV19 CASMDMGEAEAFF
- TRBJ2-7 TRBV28 CASSPAGTGAYEQYF
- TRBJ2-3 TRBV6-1 CASRTSGSTDTQYF
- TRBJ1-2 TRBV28 CASSLWGADSKGYTF
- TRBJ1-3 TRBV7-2 CASSLQGGTGNTIYF
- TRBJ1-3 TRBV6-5 CASSRPGGSGNTIYF
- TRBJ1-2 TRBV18 CASSLRDRTYQGYTF
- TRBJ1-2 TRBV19 CASSLSTGGIYGYTF
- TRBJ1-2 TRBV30 CAWGQNYGYTF
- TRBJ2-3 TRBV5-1 CASSPGGGTDTQYF